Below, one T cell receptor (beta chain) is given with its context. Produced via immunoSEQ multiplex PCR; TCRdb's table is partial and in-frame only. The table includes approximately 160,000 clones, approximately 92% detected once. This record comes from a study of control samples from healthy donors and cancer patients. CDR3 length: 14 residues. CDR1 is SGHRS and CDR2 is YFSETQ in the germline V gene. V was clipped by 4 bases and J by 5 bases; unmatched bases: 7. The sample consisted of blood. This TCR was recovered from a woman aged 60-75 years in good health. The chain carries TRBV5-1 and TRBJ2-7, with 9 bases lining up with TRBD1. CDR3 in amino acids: CASSTDRGRHEQYF. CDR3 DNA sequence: TGCGCCAGCAGCACGGACAGGGGACGCCACGAGCAGTACTTC.